This TCR beta chain originates from a study of T cells in Graves' hyperthyroidism and ophthalmopathy (dated 2019 in TCRdb). Looking at the study overall: Peripheral blood was sampled at the time of initial diagnosis, prior to any treatment. For training and testing, the 95 to 100 patients in the discovery cohort were randomly divided in a 7:3 ratio. In more than 5 Graves' hyperthyroidism patients, the study also compared T-cell repertoires from thyroid tissue with T-cell repertoires from blood. The paper describes TCR Vbeta CDR3 sequencing of 120 to 150 peripheral blood samples, made up of 43 ophthalmopathy patients, approximately 73 hyperthyroidism patients and 17 progressor patients. Prospective prediction of ophthalmopathy was tested in an independent validation cohort consisting of 18 hyperthyroidism patients and approximately 16 patients who later progressed to ophthalmopathy. TCR V-J signatures able to tell the groups apart were searched for in a discovery cohort of 95 or so patients, of whom roughly 42 had Graves' ophthalmopathy and 57 had stable Graves' hyperthyroidism. Following sampling, methimazole starting at 30 mg daily was given to hyperthyroidism patients, and high-dose intravenous methylprednisolone was given to ophthalmopathy patients. Overall study results and their limits: Sample size was not statistically predetermined, and blinding of investigators to group allocation was not performed. Most expanded thyroid clonotypes (frequency above 0.001) were also detected in blood, suggesting blood repertoires may reflect thyroid immune responses. In validation, progression to ophthalmopathy was predicted by the model with around 70% sensitivity and approximately 78% specificity, a median of around 5.9 months before onset. A 13 V-J signature model separated ophthalmopathy from stable hyperthyroidism, with 87.88% sensitivity and 81.08% specificity in cross-validation and 80%/75% in testing.

The germline V gene supplies CDR1 SNHLY and CDR2 FYNNEI. From the cysteine up to the phenylalanine, the CDR3 has a length of 13 residues. Only the CDR3 DNA stays, 39 bases, in frame from base 1. V loses 2 bases, J loses 7 bases, and the germline ends lie 12 bases apart. Ophthalmopathy patients had moderately to severely active disease, Clinical Activity Score of at least 3, NOSPECS grade of at least 4, and duration under 3 months. Patients with uncontrolled infections, other autoimmune diseases, pregnancy or lactation were excluded. Clinical symptoms, serum thyroxine and TRAb, thyroid ultrasound, and orbital computed tomography formed the basis for the diagnoses. Ficoll-Paque density gradient centrifugation was used to isolate PBMCs from approximately 11 ml of fresh peripheral blood. Total RNA was extracted with Trizol reagent, and quality was checked on an Agilent 2100 Bioanalyzer. The TCR beta CDR3 regions were amplified from the RNA transcripts. A first-round RT-PCR of the TCR CDR3 used the HTBI primer set with the Qiagen OneStep RT-PCR kit. Libraries were constructed in a second round of multiplex PCR, after which size selection and purification were carried out. Libraries were sequenced paired-end with 100 bp reads on an Illumina HiSeq2000. On the authors' methods: SOAPnuke was used to process the raw data, removing reads that contained adapters or uncalled bases, had a mean Phred below 15, or lacked an exact match to the constant primer or identifier. High-quality paired reads were merged using COPE v1.2.5, and each unique nucleotide sequence was defined as a clonotype. Clonotypes were aligned to IMGT TRBV, TRBD and TRBJ reference segments using MiTCR v1.1. The analysis included only V-J combinations with a frequency above 0.0001, which together covered 99% to 99.2% of the repertoires. The TCS score was defined as F50 (clonal expansion) divided by E x V (chaos), with BLOSUM62-based TCRdist calculated between CDR3 peptides within each V-J. Welch's t-statistics and random forest reduced 450 to 600 V-J features to roughly 13, which were used in a naive Bayes classifier (R e1071). Through fastp at Q25 and MiXCR, TCRdb rebuilt clones from the public reads, retaining in-frame beta chains. CDR3 protein duplicates are merged, each entry listing the most common genes and DNA. The V and J calls and clone size come from TCRdb's table, not from the authors' own analysis. For this sample the table gives about 380,000 distinct CDR3 sequences, of which less than 20% were detected only once. The ten largest clones capture over 35% of the sample.

Concerning this clonotype itself: The antigen it binds to is not known. A single base separates this from a much larger clone, so it may be a read error.

The sequence joins TRBV2 to TRBJ2-7, and TRBD1 may be the D gene, going by 5 matching bases. The sequence came from a man aged 18 to 29 with Graves' ophthalmopathy. The specimen sequenced was blood. This receptor has the CDR3 CASSESRGEEQYF. DNA sequence: TGTGCCAGCAGTGAAAGTAGGGGCGAGGAGCAGTACTTC.